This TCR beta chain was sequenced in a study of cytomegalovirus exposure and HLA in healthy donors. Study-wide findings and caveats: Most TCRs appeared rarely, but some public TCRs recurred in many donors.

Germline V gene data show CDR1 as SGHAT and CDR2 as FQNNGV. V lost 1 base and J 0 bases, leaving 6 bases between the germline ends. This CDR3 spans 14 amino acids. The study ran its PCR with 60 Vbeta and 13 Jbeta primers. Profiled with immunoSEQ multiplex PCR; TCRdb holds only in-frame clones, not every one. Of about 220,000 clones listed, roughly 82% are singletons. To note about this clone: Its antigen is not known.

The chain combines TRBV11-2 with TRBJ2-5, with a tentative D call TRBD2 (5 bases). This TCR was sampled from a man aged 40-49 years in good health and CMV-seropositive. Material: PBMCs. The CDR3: CASSLAGYQETQYF. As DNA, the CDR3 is TGTGCCAGCAGCTTAGCGGGATACCAAGAGACCCAGTACTTC.